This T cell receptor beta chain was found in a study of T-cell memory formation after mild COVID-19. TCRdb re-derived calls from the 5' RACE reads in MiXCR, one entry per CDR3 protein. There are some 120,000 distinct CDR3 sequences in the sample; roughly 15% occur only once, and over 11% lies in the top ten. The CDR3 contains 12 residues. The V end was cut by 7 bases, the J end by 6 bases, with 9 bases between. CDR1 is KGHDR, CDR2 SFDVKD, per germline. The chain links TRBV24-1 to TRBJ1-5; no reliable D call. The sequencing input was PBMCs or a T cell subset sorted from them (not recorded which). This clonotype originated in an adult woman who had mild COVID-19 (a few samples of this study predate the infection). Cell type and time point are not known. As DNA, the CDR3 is TGTGCCACCAGCAAGGCGGGTCAGCCCCAGCATTTT. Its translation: CATSKAGQPQHF.